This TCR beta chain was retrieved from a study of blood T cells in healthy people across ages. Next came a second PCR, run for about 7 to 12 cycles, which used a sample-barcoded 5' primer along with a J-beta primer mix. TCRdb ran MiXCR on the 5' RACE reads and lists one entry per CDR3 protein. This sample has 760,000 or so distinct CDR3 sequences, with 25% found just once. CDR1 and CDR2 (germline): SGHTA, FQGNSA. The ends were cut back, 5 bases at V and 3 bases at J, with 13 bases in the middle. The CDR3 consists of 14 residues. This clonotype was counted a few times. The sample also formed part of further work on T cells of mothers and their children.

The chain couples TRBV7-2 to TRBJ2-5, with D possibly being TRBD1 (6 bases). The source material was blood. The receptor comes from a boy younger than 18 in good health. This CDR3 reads CASSQAPGEETQYF. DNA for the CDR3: TGTGCCAGCAGCCAGGCCCCAGGGGAAGAGACCCAGTACTTC.